One sample yielded the 15 T cell receptor beta chains listed below, sequenced in a study of OX40 agonist ivuxolimab in advanced cancers. Data came from immunoSEQ multiplex PCR; TCRdb stores just in-frame clones and leaves some out. The sample contains 57,000 or so clones, about 93% of which appear only once. The input for sequencing was CD4+ or CD8+ T cells sorted from blood, taken in a trial of the OX40 agonist ivuxolimab. The receptor set was obtained from an adult with an advanced solid tumor such as melanoma, head and neck, liver or kidney cancer.

Only a few counts were recorded for this clone. V gene TRBV9 combines with J gene TRBJ2-2; 7 bases agree with TRBD2. This CDR3 has 13 residues. V was clipped by 4 bases and J by 6 bases; unmatched bases: 3. In germline, CDR1 is SGDLS, CDR2 YYNGEE. The CDR3 here is CASSSLAPGELFF. For the CDR3, the DNA is TGTGCCAGCAGCTCACTAGCGCCCGGGGAGCTGTTTTTT.

The CDR3 spells CASSDSHLTQYF. CDR3 bases: TGTGCCAGCAGTGATTCTCATCTTACGCAGTATTTT. The chain joins TRBV6-1 to TRBJ2-3; no clear D. CDR3 size: 12 residues. CDR1 and CDR2 (germline): MNHNS, SASEGT. V was cut by 3 bases and J by 8 bases, with 9 bases left in between.

The genes are TRBV5-4 and TRBJ2-3; 9 bases line up with TRBD2. CDR3 length equals 15 residues. V shed 4 bases and J 4 bases; nucleotides not matched to a gene: 7. Germline CDR1 reads SGHNT; CDR2 reads YYREEE (reference sequence). The CDR3 nucleotides are TGTGCCAGCAGCGAGGGACTAGCCCTCCCAGATACGCAGTATTTT. Its translation is CASSEGLALPDTQYF.

The chain carries TRBV27 and TRBJ2-1, with D maybe TRBD2 (6 bases). The CDR3 totals 16 residues. Germline CDR1 is MNHEY and CDR2 is SMNVEV (reference sequence). The V and J ends lost 7 bases and 2 bases respectively, with 18 bases between them. This CDR3 is CASTTRVSGAYNEQFF. The CDR3 DNA is TGTGCCAGCACCACCCGGGTTAGCGGAGCCTACAATGAGCAGTTCTTC.

This chain uses TRBV7-9 with TRBJ1-4; D gene uncertain. The CDR3 spans 14 residues. V dropped 3 bases and J dropped 4 bases, with 9 bases sitting between them. CDR1 is SEHNR, CDR2 FQNEAQ, per germline (reference sequence). The CDR3 bases are TGTGCCAGCAGCTTTGAAGGGCTTAATGAAAAACTGTTTTTT. Its protein is CASSFEGLNEKLFF.

The gene calls are TRBV7-3 and TRBJ2-1; 8 nucleotides match TRBD2. CDR3 length: 16 residues. The V segment lost 0 bases and the J segment 4 bases; nucleotides outside the gene matches: 5. The germline CDR1 and CDR2 sequences are SGHTA and FQGTGA. The CDR3 loop reads CASSLTEREMYNEQFF. As DNA, the CDR3 is TGTGCCAGCAGCTTAACCGAGCGGGAGATGTACAATGAGCAGTTCTTC.

The V and J genes are TRBV27 and TRBJ2-7; weak D call: TRBD1 (5 bases). Deletions cut 3 bases from V and 1 base from J, with 10 bases between. CDR3 length: 14 amino acids. Germline CDR1 MNHEY, CDR2 SMNVEV (reference sequence). The CDR3 loop is CASSFGRVSYEQYF. CDR3 in DNA: TGTGCCAGCAGTTTCGGCAGGGTATCCTACGAGCAGTACTTC.

The rearrangement links TRBV7-9 to TRBJ2-3; the D is unclear. Trimming stripped 8 bases from V and 6 bases from J, with 12 bases between. Germline values: CDR1 SEHNR, CDR2 FQNEAQ (reference sequence). This CDR3 comprises 12 residues. The CDR3 reads CASHPSMDTQYF. CDR3 bases: TGTGCCAGCCACCCCAGCATGGATACGCAGTATTTT.

This clone turned up a few times. V usage is TRBV4-2 and J usage is TRBJ2-1; the match to TRBD2 covers 7 bases. Germline-derived CDR1 and CDR2 are LGHNA and YNFKEQ. The CDR3 consists of 11 residues. V shed 8 bases, J shed 10 bases, and the junction held 5 bases outside the gene matches. The DNA for the CDR3 is TGTGCCAGCTCCAGCGGGATCGAGCAGTTCTTC. Translation: CASSSGIEQFF.

This clone was observed a single time. The rearrangement uses TRBV9 and TRBJ1-2; no definite D call. The germline V gene encodes CDR1 SGDLS and CDR2 YYNGEE. The ends were cut back, 2 bases at V and 8 bases at J, with 10 bases in the middle. The CDR3 sequence is 12 residues long. The CDR3 loop is CASSVGSEGYTF. CDR3 in DNA: TGTGCCAGCAGCGTTGGCAGCGAGGGCTACACCTTC. Together with reference TRBV9 and TRBJ1-2, the CDR3 gives the full variable domain: DSGVTQTPKHLITATGQRVTLRCSPRSGDLSVYWYQQSLDQGLQFLIQYYNGEERAKGNILERFSAQQFPDLHSELNLSSLELGDSALYFCASSVGSEGYTFGSGTRLTVV.

V usage is TRBV19 and J usage is TRBJ1-5; 9 nucleotides agree with TRBD1. The junction had 12 bases not matched to a gene; V was cut back by 6 bases and J by 0 bases. Looked up from germline, CDR1 is LNHDA and CDR2 is SQIVND (reference sequence). The CDR3 extends over 18 amino acids. CDR3 coding DNA: TGTGCCAGTAGCCCCTCCCCGACAGGGGGTATTAGCAATCAGCCCCAGCATTTT. The encoded protein is CASSPSPTGGISNQPQHF.

The chain carries TRBV11-2 and TRBJ2-7; 9 bases fit TRBD1. Germline V CDR1 and CDR2: SGHAT, FQNNGV. The V gene end was trimmed by 0 bases and the J gene end by 2 bases; junction bases not matched to a gene: 5. This CDR3 region has 16 residues. The CDR3 sequence is CASSLDRGQGTYEQYF. DNA for the CDR3: TGTGCCAGCAGCTTAGACAGGGGACAGGGCACCTACGAGCAGTACTTC.

The chain recombines TRBV6-5 with TRBJ2-1; TRBD2 matches at 9 bases. J lost 4 bases, V lost 2 bases, and 3 bases had no gene match. Looked up from germline, CDR1 is MNHEY and CDR2 is SVGAGI. There are 15 residues in the CDR3. Here the CDR3 DNA reads TGTGCCAGCAGTTACATGACTAGCGGATACAATGAGCAGTTCTTC. Protein product: CASSYMTSGYNEQFF.

The chain carries TRBV14 and TRBJ2-3; D ambiguous. In germline, CDR1 is SGHDN, CDR2 FVKESK. The ends were cut back, 2 bases at V and 2 bases at J, with 8 bases in the middle. The CDR3 totals 14 residues. The CDR3 bases are TGTGCCAGCAGCCAACCCATGACCACAGATACGCAGTATTTT. This gives the protein CASSQPMTTDTQYF.

The chain links TRBV18 to TRBJ2-7; 13 bases line up with TRBD2. The CDR3 has 19 amino acids. Trimming at V came to 6 bases and at J to 5 bases, leaving 19 bases not matched to a gene. Germline-derived CDR1 and CDR2 are KGHSH and LQKENI. CDR3 loop: CASSQGSGLAGDQKNEQYF. In DNA form, the CDR3 reads TGTGCCAGCTCCCAAGGGTCTGGACTAGCGGGGGACCAGAAGAACGAGCAGTACTTC.